This entry lists 20 T cell receptor beta chains sequenced from one sample in a study of early T cells in non-severe SARS-CoV-2 infection. One entry per CDR3 protein, called by TCRdb with MiXCR from the 5' RACE reads. The sample includes roughly 51,000 distinct CDR3 sequences, about 7.7% of them seen just once. Sequenced material: whole blood, taken at baseline. The receptors originated from an adult who was a healthcare worker with PCR-confirmed SARS-CoV-2 infection or an uninfected control (not recorded which).

This clonotype came up a few times. V and J are TRBV7-9 and TRBJ2-3; 7 bases are shared with TRBD2. J gave up 4 bases and V 2 bases, and 9 bases lay outside the gene matches. CDR3 length: 16 residues. The germline V gene has CDR1 SEHNR and CDR2 FQNEAQ (reference sequence). The CDR3 DNA is TGTGCCAGCAGCTTAAGAGGACTAGTTATCCCAGATACGCAGTATTTT. Translated, it gives CASSLRGLVIPDTQYF.

This clonotype has a handful of counts. The genes are TRBV7-2 and TRBJ2-3; D is unresolved. V was clipped by 1 base and J by 3 bases, with 11 bases between them. The CDR3 covers 15 residues. Germline V gene sequence: CDR1 SGHTA, CDR2 FQGNSA. CDR3 sequence (DNA): TGTGCCAGCAGCTTAGGCGGCTCACCTACAGATACGCAGTATTTT. As protein: CASSLGGSPTDTQYF.

This clonotype has at least ten counts. The rearrangement joins TRBV5-1 to TRBJ2-1; D is ambiguous. The CDR3 totals 12 residues. Germline V CDR1 and CDR2: SGHRS, YFSETQ. V lost 4 bases to trimming and J lost 7 bases, with 9 bases between them. The CDR3 nucleotides read TGCGCCAGCAGCCATCCTTCTAATGAGCAGTTCTTC. Translating it yields CASSHPSNEQFF.

The chain couples TRBV7-9 to TRBJ1-2; D gene unclear. V dropped 2 bases and J dropped 3 bases, with 7 bases sitting between them. Germline loops: CDR1 SEHNR, CDR2 FQNEAQ (reference sequence). This CDR3 is 13 amino acids long. CDR3: CASSLRRDYGYTF. The CDR3, as DNA: TGTGCCAGCAGCTTACGGCGGGACTATGGCTACACCTTC.

This clonotype was detected many times. J is TRBJ2-1 and V is TRBV9; 7 nucleotides align to TRBD2. Trimming took 3 bases from V and 4 from J; bases not matched to a gene: 10. Looked up from germline, CDR1 is SGDLS and CDR2 is YYNGEE. This CDR3 spans 16 amino acids. CDR3 region: CASSGKAGTKYNEQFF. Here the CDR3 DNA reads TGTGCCAGCAGCGGCAAAGCGGGAACCAAATACAATGAGCAGTTCTTC.

This clonotype was counted between two and nine times. The chain is built from TRBV29-1 and TRBJ2-1, with TRBD2 identical over 9 bases. Germline V gene lookup returns CDR1 SQVTM and CDR2 ANQGSEA. The V segment lost 0 bases and the J segment 7 bases; nucleotides outside the gene matches: 10. The CDR3 spans 16 residues. The CDR3 is CSVEDPGSGSGNEQFF. CDR3 nucleotide sequence: TGCAGCGTTGAAGACCCGGGTAGCGGGAGTGGTAATGAGCAGTTCTTC.

This clonotype was seen at least ten times. The CDR3 DNA is TGTGCCAGCAGCTTTCGTTCGGACACTGAAGCTTTCTTT. This translates into CASSFRSDTEAFF. The genes are TRBV7-9 and TRBJ1-1, with D uncertain. Germline V gene data show CDR1 as SEHNR and CDR2 as FQNEAQ (reference sequence). With 3 bases removed from V and 3 bases from J, the gap between germline ends came to 8 bases. This CDR3 contains 13 residues.

In its sample, this clonotype was seen a few times. The V call is TRBV6-5, the J call TRBJ1-2; TRBD1 might be the D (5 bases). Per germline, CDR1 MNHEY and CDR2 SVGAGI. Between the trimmed V and J ends, which lost 0 bases and 7 bases, there was a span of 12 bases. This CDR3 contains 14 residues. Here the CDR3 reads CASSYSEGAVGYTF. The CDR3 region has the DNA TGTGCCAGCAGTTACTCTGAAGGGGCCGTTGGCTACACCTTC.

The chain uses TRBV20-1 and TRBJ2-5; 10 nucleotides agree with TRBD1. Per germline, CDR1 DFQATT and CDR2 SNEGSKA (reference sequence). With V trimmed by 7 bases and J by 5 bases, 4 bases remained unmatched. The CDR3 is 12 residues long. The CDR3 is CSVTDRGETQYF. In nucleotides, the CDR3 is TGCAGTGTGACGGACAGGGGGGAGACCCAGTACTTC.

This clonotype was seen a few times. The chain is built from TRBV18 and TRBJ2-5; D call uncertain. V gave up 3 bases and J gave up 5 bases, with 7 bases separating them. The CDR3 covers 12 residues. Germline V gives CDR1 KGHSH, CDR2 LQKENI. The CDR3 sequence is CASSPSFETQYF. In DNA form, the CDR3 reads TGTGCCAGCTCACCCAGTTTTGAGACCCAGTACTTC.

This clonotype was seen a few times. This chain links TRBV5-5 with TRBJ1-5; D is possibly TRBD1 (5 bases). V lost 1 base and J lost 7, with 12 bases in between. CDR3 length equals 14 residues. Germline assignment: CDR1 SGHKS and CDR2 YYEKEE (reference sequence). The CDR3 coding sequence is TGTGCCAGCAGCTTGAGGGGCCTAGCCCAGCCCCAGCATTTT. Translated: CASSLRGLAQPQHF.

CDR3 coding DNA: TGTGCCAGCAGTCCCCGACAGGGGTATGGCTACACCTTC. Protein product: CASSPRQGYGYTF. The rearrangement links TRBV27 to TRBJ1-2; 8 bases align to TRBD1. Trimming removed 5 bases from V and 5 bases from J; junction bases left unmatched: 4. The CDR3 length is 13 residues. Germline lookup yields CDR1 MNHEY and CDR2 SMNVEV (reference sequence).

The rearrangement uses TRBV7-8 and TRBJ2-5; 11 bases are a match to TRBD2. In germline, CDR1 is SGHVS, CDR2 FQNEAQ. The length of the CDR3 is 17 residues. Trimming removed 4 bases from V and 0 bases from J; junction bases left unmatched: 7. CDR3 protein: CASSSLGTSGYQETQYF. The DNA for the CDR3 is TGTGCCAGCAGCTCTTTAGGGACTAGCGGCTACCAAGAGACCCAGTACTTC.

This clonotype was recorded a few times. The rearrangement links TRBV27 to TRBJ1-2; D unresolved. The CDR3 consists of 13 residues. Germline CDR1 reads MNHEY; CDR2 reads SMNVEV (reference sequence). V was cut by 7 bases and J by 4 bases, with 13 bases left in between. CDR3 coding DNA: TGTGCCAGCAAAGGGAACGGTTTCTATGGCTACACCTTC. Encoded protein: CASKGNGFYGYTF.

This clonotype was seen more than once but under ten times. The chain links TRBV6-6 to TRBJ2-6, with 7 nucleotides matching TRBD1. With 2 bases clipped from V and 2 bases from J, the junction kept 15 bases outside the gene matches. Germline V gene lookup returns CDR1 MNHNY and CDR2 SVGAGI (reference sequence). The CDR3 runs 20 residues. CDR3 region: CASSYTDRVRKMAGANVLTF. The CDR3 coding sequence is TGTGCCAGCAGTTACACAGACAGGGTACGGAAAATGGCTGGGGCCAACGTCCTGACTTTC.

This clonotype was detected only a few times. This rearrangement joins TRBV7-9 to TRBJ2-3; D is perhaps TRBD1 or TRBD2 (5 bases each). Germline assignment: CDR1 SEHNR and CDR2 FQNEAQ (reference sequence). V was pared by 1 base and J by 4 bases, with 12 bases between. The CDR3 length is 15 residues. The CDR3 is CASSLEGRGSDTQYF. The CDR3 coding sequence is TGTGCCAGCAGCTTAGAGGGGAGAGGGTCAGATACGCAGTATTTT.

This clonotype was observed at least ten times. J is TRBJ2-1 and V is TRBV10-3, with D tentatively TRBD1 (6 bases). Trimming left V 0 bases short and J 4 bases short, with 13 bases between. Germline CDR1 ENHRY, CDR2 SYGVKD. CDR3 length: 16 amino acids. CDR3 in DNA: TGTGCCATCAGTGAGTCCAGGGGTGGCGTTTACAATGAGCAGTTCTTC. This gives the protein CAISESRGGVYNEQFF.

This clonotype was seen a handful of times. The chain combines TRBV24-1 with TRBJ2-2; D unclear. Trimming took 1 base from V and 5 from J, leaving 16 bases between them. CDR1 is KGHDR and CDR2 is SFDVKD in the germline V gene. The CDR3 runs to 17 residues. The CDR3 protein is CATSDFRTPSGTGELFF. The CDR3 DNA is TGTGCCACCAGTGATTTTCGAACTCCCTCCGGGACCGGGGAGCTGTTTTTT.

CDR3 coding DNA: TGTGCCAGCAGCGTAGGTCTAAACTACGAGCAGTACTTC. This encodes CASSVGLNYEQYF. The J gene is TRBJ2-7, the V gene TRBV9, with D uncertain. Germline CDR1 reads SGDLS; CDR2 reads YYNGEE. V was clipped by 0 bases and J by 3 bases, with 7 bases between them. The CDR3 runs 13 residues. The whole variable domain, remainder taken from reference TRBV9 and TRBJ2-7, is DSGVTQTPKHLITATGQRVTLRCSPRSGDLSVYWYQQSLDQGLQFLIQYYNGEERAKGNILERFSAQQFPDLHSELNLSSLELGDSALYFCASSVGLNYEQYFGPGTRLTVT.

Ten or more counts support this clonotype. This sequence joins TRBV7-2 and TRBJ2-7; 8 bases fit TRBD2. The junction had 5 bases not matched to a gene; V was cut back by 1 base and J by 6 bases. The CDR3 runs 14 residues. Per the germline V gene, CDR1 is SGHTA and CDR2 is FQGNSA. CDR3 bases: TGTGCCAGCAGCTTAGAGCGGGAGCGGGGCGAGCAGTACTTC. It translates to CASSLERERGEQYF.